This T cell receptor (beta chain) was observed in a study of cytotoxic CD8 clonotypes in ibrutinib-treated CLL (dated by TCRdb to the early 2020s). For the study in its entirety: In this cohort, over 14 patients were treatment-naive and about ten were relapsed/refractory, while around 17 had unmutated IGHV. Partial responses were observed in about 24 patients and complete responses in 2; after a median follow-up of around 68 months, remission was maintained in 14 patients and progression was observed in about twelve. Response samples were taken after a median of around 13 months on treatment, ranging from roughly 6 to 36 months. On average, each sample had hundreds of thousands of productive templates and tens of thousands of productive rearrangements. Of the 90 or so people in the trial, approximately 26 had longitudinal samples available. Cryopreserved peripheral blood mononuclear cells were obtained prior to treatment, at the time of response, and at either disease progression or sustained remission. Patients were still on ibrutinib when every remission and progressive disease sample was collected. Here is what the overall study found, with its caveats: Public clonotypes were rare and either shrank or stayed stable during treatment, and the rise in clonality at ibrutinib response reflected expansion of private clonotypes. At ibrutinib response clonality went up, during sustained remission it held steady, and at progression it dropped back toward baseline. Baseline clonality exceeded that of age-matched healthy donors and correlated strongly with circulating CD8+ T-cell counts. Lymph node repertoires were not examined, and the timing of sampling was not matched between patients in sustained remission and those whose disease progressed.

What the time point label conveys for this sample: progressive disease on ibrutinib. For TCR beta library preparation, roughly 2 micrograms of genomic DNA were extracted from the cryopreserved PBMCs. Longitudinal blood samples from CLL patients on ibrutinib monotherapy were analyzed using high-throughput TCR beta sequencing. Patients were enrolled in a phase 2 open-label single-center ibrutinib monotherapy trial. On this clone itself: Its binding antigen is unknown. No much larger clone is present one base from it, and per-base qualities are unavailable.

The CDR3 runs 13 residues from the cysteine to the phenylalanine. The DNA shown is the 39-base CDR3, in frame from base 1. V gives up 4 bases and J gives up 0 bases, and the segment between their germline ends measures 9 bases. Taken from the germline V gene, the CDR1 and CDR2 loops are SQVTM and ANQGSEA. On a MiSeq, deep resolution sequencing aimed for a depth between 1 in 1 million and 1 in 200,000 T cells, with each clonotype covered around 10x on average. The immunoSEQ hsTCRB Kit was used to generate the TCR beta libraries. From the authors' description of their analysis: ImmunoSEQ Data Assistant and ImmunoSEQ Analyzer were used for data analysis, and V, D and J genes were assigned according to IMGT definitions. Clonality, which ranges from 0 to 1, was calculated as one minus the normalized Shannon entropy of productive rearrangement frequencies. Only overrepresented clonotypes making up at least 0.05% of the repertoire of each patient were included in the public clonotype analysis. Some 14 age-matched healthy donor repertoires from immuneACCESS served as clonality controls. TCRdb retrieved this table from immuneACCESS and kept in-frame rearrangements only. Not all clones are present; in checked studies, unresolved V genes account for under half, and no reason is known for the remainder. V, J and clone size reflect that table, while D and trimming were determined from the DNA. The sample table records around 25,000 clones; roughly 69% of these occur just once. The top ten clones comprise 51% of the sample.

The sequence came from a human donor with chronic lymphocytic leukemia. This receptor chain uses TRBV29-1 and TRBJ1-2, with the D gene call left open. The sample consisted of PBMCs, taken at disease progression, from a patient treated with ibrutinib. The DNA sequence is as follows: TGCAGCGTTGTCGGGCTAGCTAACTATGGCTACACCTTC. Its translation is CSVVGLANYGYTF. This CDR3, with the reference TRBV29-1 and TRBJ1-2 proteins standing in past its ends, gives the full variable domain SAVISQKPSRDICQRGTSLTIQCQVDSQVTMMFWYRQQPGQSLTLIATANQGSEATYESGFVIDKFPISRPNLTFSTLTVSNMSPEDSSIYLCSVVGLANYGYTFGSGTRLTVV.